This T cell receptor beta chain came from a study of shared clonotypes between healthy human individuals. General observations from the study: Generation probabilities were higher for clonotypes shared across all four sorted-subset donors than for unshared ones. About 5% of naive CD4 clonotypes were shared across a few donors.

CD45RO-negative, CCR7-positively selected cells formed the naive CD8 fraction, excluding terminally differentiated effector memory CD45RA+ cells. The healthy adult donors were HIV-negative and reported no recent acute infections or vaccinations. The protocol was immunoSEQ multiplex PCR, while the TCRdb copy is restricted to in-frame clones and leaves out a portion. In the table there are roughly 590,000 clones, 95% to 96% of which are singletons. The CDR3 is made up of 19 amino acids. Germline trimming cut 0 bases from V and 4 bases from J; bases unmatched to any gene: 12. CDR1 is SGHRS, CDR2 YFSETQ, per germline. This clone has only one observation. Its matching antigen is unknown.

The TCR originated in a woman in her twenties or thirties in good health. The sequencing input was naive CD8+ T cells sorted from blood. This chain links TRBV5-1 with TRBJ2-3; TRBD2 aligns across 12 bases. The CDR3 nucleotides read TGCGCCAGCAGCTTGGTAGGGGAGCTAGCGGGAGGGCCCGCAGATACGCAGTATTTT. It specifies CASSLVGELAGGPADTQYF.